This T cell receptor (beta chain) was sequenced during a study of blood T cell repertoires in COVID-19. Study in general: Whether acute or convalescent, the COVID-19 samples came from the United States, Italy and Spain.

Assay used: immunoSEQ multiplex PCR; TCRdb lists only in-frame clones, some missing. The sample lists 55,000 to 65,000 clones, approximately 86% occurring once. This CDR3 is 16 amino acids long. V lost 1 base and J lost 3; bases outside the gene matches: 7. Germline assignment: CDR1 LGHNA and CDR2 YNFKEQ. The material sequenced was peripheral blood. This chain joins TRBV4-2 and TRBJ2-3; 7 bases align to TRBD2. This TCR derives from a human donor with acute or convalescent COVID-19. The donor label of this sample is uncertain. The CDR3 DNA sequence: TGTGCCAGCAGCCAAGGGTCCAGCGGGACTACAGATACGCAGTATTTT. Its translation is CASSQGSSGTTDTQYF.